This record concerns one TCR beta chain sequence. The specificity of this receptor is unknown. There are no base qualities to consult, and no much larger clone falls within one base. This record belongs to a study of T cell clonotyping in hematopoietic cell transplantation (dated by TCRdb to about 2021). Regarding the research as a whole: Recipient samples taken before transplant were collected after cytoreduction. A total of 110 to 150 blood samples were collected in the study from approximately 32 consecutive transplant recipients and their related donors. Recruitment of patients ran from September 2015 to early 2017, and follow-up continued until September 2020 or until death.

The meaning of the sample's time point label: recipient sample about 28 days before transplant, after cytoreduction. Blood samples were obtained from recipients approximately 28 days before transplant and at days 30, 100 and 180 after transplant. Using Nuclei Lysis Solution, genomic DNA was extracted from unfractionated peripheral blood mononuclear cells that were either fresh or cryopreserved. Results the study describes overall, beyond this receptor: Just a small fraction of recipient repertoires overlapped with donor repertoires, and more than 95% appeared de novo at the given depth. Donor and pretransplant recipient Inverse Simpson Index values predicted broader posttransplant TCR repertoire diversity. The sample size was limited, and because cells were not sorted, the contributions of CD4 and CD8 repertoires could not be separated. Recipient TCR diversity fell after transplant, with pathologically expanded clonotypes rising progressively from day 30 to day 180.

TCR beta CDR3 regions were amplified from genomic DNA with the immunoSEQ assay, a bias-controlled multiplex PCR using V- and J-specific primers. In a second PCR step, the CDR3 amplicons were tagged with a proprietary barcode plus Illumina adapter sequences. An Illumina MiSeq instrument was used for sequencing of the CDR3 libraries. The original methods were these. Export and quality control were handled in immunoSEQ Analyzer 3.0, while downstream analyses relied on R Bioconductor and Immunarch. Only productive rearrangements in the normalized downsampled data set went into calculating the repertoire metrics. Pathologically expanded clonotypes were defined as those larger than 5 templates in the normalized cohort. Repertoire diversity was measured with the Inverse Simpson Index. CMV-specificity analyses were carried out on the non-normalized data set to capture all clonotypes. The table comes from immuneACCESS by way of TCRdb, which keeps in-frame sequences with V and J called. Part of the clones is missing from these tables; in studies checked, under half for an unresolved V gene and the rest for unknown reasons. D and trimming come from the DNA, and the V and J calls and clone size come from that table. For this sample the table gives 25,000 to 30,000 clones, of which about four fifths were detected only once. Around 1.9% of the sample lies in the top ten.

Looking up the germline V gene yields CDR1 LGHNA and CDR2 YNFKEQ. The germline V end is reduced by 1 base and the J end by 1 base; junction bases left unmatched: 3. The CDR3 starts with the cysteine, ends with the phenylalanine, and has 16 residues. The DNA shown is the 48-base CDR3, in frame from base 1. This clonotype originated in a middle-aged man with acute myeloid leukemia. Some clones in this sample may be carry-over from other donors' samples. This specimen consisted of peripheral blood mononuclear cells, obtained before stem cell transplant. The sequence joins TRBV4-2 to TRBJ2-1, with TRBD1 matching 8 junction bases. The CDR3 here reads CASSQARDRSYNEQFF. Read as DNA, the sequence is TGTGCCAGCAGCCAAGCCCGGGACAGGTCCTACAATGAGCAGTTCTTC.